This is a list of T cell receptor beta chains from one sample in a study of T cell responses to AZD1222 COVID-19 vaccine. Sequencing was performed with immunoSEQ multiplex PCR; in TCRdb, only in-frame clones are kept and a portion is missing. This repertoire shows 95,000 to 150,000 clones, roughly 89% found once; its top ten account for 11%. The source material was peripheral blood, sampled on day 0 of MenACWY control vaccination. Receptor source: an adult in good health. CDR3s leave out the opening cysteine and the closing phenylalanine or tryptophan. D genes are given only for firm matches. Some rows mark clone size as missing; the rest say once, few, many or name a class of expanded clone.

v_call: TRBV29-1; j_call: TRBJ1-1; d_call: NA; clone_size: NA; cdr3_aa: SVVWSMNTEAF
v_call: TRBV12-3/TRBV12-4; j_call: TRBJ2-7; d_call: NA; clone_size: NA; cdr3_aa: ASTPPYEQY
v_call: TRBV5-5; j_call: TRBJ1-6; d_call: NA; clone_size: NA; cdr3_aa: ASSLQLQGVFH
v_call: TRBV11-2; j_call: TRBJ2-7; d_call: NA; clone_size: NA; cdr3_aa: ASSRTRTGNYEQY
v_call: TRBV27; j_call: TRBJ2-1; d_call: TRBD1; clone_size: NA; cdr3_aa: ASSSSGGSSYNEQF
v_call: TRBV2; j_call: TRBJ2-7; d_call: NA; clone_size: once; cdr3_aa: ASSGTKPPHIYEQY
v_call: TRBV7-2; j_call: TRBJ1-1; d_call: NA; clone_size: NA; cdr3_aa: ASSPNDSGPTEAF
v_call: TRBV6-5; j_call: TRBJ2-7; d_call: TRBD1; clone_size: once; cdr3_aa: ASSRGAGGHEQY
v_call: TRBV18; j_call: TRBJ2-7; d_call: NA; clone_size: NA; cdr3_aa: ASSLDRTYEQY
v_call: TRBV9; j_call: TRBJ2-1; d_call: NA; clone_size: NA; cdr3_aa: ASSVVLAGSYNEQF
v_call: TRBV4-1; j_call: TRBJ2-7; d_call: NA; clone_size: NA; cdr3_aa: ASSQDDPPQQGYSYEQY
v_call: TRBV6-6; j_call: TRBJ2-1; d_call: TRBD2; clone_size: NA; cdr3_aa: ASRPGLAGVSEQF
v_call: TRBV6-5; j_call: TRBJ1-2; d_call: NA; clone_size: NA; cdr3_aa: ASSRGQGYT
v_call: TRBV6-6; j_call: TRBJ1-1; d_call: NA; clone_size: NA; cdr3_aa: ASSYSEVEEAF
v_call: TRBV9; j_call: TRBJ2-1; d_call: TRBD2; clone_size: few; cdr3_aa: ASSVALGLAGEVEQF
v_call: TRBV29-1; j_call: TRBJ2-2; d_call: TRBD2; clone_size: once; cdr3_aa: SVVPLAGTGGELF
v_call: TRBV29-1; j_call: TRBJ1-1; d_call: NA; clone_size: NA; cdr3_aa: SVAGRRTNTEAF
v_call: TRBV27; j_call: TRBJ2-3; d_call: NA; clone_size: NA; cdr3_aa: ASSLGRRLSTDTQY
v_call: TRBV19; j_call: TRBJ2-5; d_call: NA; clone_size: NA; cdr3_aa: ASSWVEAGQETQY
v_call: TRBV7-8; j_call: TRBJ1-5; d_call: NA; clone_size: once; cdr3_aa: ASSLALEGGSNQPQH
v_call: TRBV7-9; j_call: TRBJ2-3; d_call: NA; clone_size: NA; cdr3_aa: ASSLGGRGRSTDTQY
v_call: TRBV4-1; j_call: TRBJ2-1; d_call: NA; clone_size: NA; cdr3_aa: ASSQGPGSDSYNEQF
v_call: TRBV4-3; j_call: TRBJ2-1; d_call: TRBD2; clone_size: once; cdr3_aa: ASSRATSGPSYNEQF
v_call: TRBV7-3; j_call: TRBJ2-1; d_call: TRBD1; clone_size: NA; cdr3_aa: ASSPPGQGAREQF
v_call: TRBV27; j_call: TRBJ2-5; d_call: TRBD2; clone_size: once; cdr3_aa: ASSLSSLAGAETQY
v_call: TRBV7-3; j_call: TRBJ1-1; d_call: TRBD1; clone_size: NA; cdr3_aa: ASSSGQGNTEAF
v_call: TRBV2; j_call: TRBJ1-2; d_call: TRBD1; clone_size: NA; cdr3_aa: ASRGTGGIIGYT
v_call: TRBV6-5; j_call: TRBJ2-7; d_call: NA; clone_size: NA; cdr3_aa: ASSYLRFSYEQY
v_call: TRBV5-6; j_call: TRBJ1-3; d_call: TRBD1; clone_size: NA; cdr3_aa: ASSQTGTGYRGNTIY
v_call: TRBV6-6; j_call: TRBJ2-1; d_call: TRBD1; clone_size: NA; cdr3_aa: ASSYGQGDEQF
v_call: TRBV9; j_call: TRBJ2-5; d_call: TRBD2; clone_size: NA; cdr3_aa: ASSVGGTSGLETQY
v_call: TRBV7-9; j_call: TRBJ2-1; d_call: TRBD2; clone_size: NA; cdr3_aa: ASSPGGGGNEQF
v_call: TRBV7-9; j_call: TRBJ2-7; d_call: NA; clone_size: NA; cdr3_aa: ASSLEGNRVEQY
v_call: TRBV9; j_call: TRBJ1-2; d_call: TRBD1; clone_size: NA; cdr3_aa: ASSTGTGLSNYGYT
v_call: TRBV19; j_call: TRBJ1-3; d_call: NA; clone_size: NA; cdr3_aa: ASKAWFSSGNTIY
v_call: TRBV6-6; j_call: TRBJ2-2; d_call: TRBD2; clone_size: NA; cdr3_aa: ASSRQGLAGSSLTGELF
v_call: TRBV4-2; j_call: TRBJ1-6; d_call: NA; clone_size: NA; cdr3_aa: ASSQDRTGWNSPLH
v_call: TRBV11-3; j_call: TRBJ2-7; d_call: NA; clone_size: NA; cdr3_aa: ASSQGMVTGPLGEQY
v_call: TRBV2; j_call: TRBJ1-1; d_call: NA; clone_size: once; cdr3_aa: ASRIKEDTEAF
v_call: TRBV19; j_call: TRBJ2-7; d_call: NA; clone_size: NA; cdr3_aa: ASSSFGDSSEQY
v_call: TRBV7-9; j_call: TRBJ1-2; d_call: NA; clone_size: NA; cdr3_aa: ASTLTYVPHGYT
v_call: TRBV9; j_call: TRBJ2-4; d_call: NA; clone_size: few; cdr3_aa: ASSVAGDILSIQY
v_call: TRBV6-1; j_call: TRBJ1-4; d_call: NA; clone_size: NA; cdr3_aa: ASSEMIRGRTNEKLF
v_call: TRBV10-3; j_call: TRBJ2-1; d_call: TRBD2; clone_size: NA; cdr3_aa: AISKGLAGGNEQF
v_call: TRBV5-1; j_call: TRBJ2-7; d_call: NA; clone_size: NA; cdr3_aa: ASSWTTGEGYEQY
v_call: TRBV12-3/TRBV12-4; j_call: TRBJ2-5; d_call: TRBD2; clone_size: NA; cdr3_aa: ASNGLAEETQY
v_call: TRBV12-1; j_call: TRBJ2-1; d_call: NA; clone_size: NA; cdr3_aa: ANHGGPLGRAGIYNEQF
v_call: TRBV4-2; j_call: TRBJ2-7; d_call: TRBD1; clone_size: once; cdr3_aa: ASSLKRPRQGPFSYEQY
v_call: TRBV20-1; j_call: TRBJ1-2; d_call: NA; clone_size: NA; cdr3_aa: SASRKRDGVYGYT
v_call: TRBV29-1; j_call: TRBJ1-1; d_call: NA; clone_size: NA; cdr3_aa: SVEYDGARTEAF
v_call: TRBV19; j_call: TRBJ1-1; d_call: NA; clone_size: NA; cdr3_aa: ASELNTEAF
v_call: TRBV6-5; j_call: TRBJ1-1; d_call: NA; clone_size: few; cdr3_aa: ASRRSMNTEAF
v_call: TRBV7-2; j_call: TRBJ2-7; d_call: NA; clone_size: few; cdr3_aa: ASSYGVVAELAYEQY
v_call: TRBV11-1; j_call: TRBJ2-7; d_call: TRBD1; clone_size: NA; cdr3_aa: ASSLTGRPYEQY